What follows are 17 T cell receptor beta chains derived from one specimen sequenced in a study of blood T cell repertoires in COVID-19. TCRdb keeps only in-frame clones here, not all; method: immunoSEQ multiplex PCR. The data show around 300,000 clones, 83% seen once. Material for sequencing was peripheral blood. The source of these receptors is a man younger than 45 with active or convalescent COVID-19.

This clone was observed a few times. The rearrangement uses TRBV18 and TRBJ1-1; D gene ambiguous. The CDR3 is made up of 16 amino acids. Per the germline V gene, CDR1 is KGHSH and CDR2 is LQKENI. Trimming took 3 bases from V and 4 from J, leaving 18 bases between them. This CDR3 reads CASSPVQPREGTEAFF. CDR3 bases: TGTGCCAGCTCACCGGTACAGCCTAGAGAGGGCACTGAAGCTTTCTTT.

This chain connects TRBV7-8 to TRBJ1-2; D perhaps matches TRBD1 (5 bases). CDR3 size: 14 residues. The germline V gene has CDR1 SGHVS and CDR2 FQNEAQ. V was shortened by 1 base and J by 4 bases, with 10 bases between the two germline ends. The CDR3 DNA follows: TGTGCCAGCAGCTTAGATCAGGGAGGCTATGGCTACACCTTC. Translating gives CASSLDQGGYGYTF.

V gene TRBV2 combines with J gene TRBJ2-5; 14 nucleotides align to TRBD2. CDR1 and CDR2 (germline): SNHLY, FYNNEI. The CDR3 is 16 amino acids. J lost 0 bases, V lost 7 bases, and 4 bases had no gene match. The DNA for the CDR3 is TGTGCCAGCACTGGGACTAGCGGGAGCAACCAAGAGACCCAGTACTTC. This gives the protein CASTGTSGSNQETQYF.

The chain recombines TRBV4-3 with TRBJ2-1; D is perhaps TRBD1 (6 bases). The CDR3 totals 15 residues. Germline V gene lookup returns CDR1 LGHNA and CDR2 YSLEER. V was shortened by 3 bases and J by 7 bases, with 16 bases between the two germline ends. The CDR3 nucleotides are TGCGCCAGCAGCCAGGAAACAGGGTACGGGAATGAGCAGTTCTTC. This encodes CASSQETGYGNEQFF.

The chain couples TRBV5-6 to TRBJ2-1, with D possibly TRBD1 on 6 matching bases. Trimming cost V 1 base and J 8 bases, with 16 bases left between them. The CDR3 has 15 residues. CDR1 SGHDT and CDR2 YYEEEE come from the germline V gene. The CDR3 DNA sequence: TGTGCCAGCAGCTTGATATTGGCAGGGGTTGATGAGCAGTTCTTC. It specifies CASSLILAGVDEQFF. Full variable domain (missing parts from reference TRBV5-6 and TRBJ2-1): DAGVTQSPTHLIKTRGQQVTLRCSPKSGHDTVSWYQQALGQGPQFIFQYYEEEERQRGNFPDRFSGHQFPNYSSELNVNALLLGDSALYLCASSLILAGVDEQFFGPGTRLTVL.

V gene TRBV19 combines with J gene TRBJ1-4; maybe TRBD1 (5 bases). V was pared by 5 bases and J by 5 bases, with 12 bases between. Per germline, CDR1 LNHDA and CDR2 SQIVND (reference sequence). The CDR3 totals 14 residues. CDR3 DNA sequence: TGTGCCAGTAGTGGGGGGACGGTAAATGAAAAACTGTTTTTT. As protein: CASSGGTVNEKLFF. The entire variable domain, with the rest obtained from reference TRBV19 and TRBJ1-4, is as follows: DGGITQSPKYLFRKEGQNVTLSCEQNLNHDAMYWYRQDPGQGLRLIYYSQIVNDFQKGDIAEGYSVSREKKESFPLTVTSAQKNPTAFYLCASSGGTVNEKLFFGSGTQLSVL.

V gene TRBV15 combines with J gene TRBJ2-5; 8 bases line up with TRBD1. This CDR3 is 16 amino acids long. Germline lookup yields CDR1 LNHNV and CDR2 YYDKDF (reference sequence). J was trimmed by 4 bases and V by 0 bases; bases with no gene match: 7. The CDR3 coding sequence is TGTGCCACCAGCAGAGATTTGGCACAGGGGGGAGAGACCCAGTACTTC. It translates to CATSRDLAQGGETQYF.

The sample holds one count of this clone. The chain links TRBV9 to TRBJ2-4; 8 positions match TRBD1. The CDR3 totals 14 residues. CDR1 is SGDLS and CDR2 is YYNGEE in the germline V gene. V lost 3 bases, J lost 1 base, and 0 bases stayed unmatched. In DNA form, the CDR3 reads TGTGCCAGCAGCGGGACAGGGGCCAAAAACATTCAGTACTTC. This sequence encodes CASSGTGAKNIQYF.

The J gene is TRBJ2-1, the V gene TRBV4-2, with D perhaps matching TRBD2 (7 bases). The CDR3 extends over 18 amino acids. Trimming removed 0 bases at V and 9 bases at J, with 24 bases between. Germline-derived CDR1 and CDR2 are LGHNA and YNFKEQ. The CDR3 reads CASSQDRGATSIEREQFF. The CDR3 coding sequence is TGTGCCAGCAGCCAAGATCGGGGGGCGACTAGCATAGAGCGTGAGCAGTTCTTC.

J is TRBJ1-4 and V is TRBV14; D ambiguous. Germline-derived CDR1 and CDR2 are SGHDN and FVKESK. The CDR3 is made up of 14 amino acids. V lost 2 bases and J 5 bases, leaving 9 bases between the germline ends. CDR3 residues: CASSQRRTNEKLFF. The CDR3 DNA is TGTGCCAGCAGCCAACGGAGGACCAATGAAAAACTGTTTTTT.

The V and J genes are TRBV4-2 and TRBJ2-3, with D perhaps TRBD2 (5 bases). Germline assignment: CDR1 LGHNA and CDR2 YNFKEQ. The CDR3 runs to 17 residues. Trimming removed 3 bases at V and 7 bases at J, with 23 bases between. The CDR3 sequence is CASSHLQTGRGFNTQYF. CDR3 DNA: TGTGCCAGCAGCCATCTCCAAACCGGACGGGGTTTTAATACGCAGTATTTT.

This chain joins TRBV24-1 and TRBJ2-2, with D possibly matching TRBD1 (6 bases). This CDR3 is 16 amino acids long. CDR1 is KGHDR, CDR2 SFDVKD, per germline. Trimming shortened V by 4 bases and J by 3 bases, and 14 bases separated the two germline ends. In nucleotides, the CDR3 is TGTGCCACCAGTGAGGTGCGGACAGCGCACACCGGGGAGCTGTTTTTT. This sequence encodes CATSEVRTAHTGELFF.

This chain connects TRBV11-3 to TRBJ2-2, with 10 nucleotides matching TRBD1. This CDR3 is 16 amino acids long. Looked up from germline, CDR1 is SGHNT and CDR2 is YENEEA. Germline trimming cut 4 bases from V and 7 bases from J; bases unmatched to any gene: 9. DNA of the CDR3: TGTGCCAGCAGCTCCAGGCCGGGACAGGGGTACGGGGAGCTGTTTTTT. It yields the protein CASSSRPGQGYGELFF.

This clone was recorded a few times. The chain is built from TRBV6-6 and TRBJ1-2; no clear D gene. The CDR3 consists of 13 residues. From germline, CDR1 is MNHNY and CDR2 SVGAGI (reference sequence). V was clipped by 6 bases and J by 5 bases, with 13 bases between them. CDR3 residues: CASRTGISYGYTF. The CDR3, as DNA: TGTGCCAGCAGAACCGGGATTTCATATGGCTACACCTTC.

This clone was recorded once. V and J are TRBV7-2 and TRBJ2-3, with D tentatively TRBD1 (5 bases). The germline V gene has CDR1 SGHTA and CDR2 FQGNSA. The CDR3 is made up of 14 amino acids. With 5 bases removed from V and 8 bases from J, the gap between germline ends came to 17 bases. For the CDR3, the DNA is TGTGCCAGCAGCGTGGAATCAGGGCGGCGTACGCAGTATTTT. It codes for CASSVESGRRTQYF. Together with reference TRBV7-2 and TRBJ2-3, the CDR3 gives the full variable domain: GAGVSQSPSNKVTEKGKDVELRCDPISGHTALYWYRQSLGQGLEFLIYFQGNSAPDKSGLPSDRFSAERTGGSVSTLTIQRTQQEDSAVYLCASSVESGRRTQYFGPGTRLTVL.

The rearrangement uses TRBV25-1 and TRBJ2-3; no clear D. V was trimmed by 1 base and J by 2 bases, leaving 16 bases between them. This CDR3 has 17 residues. Per the germline V gene, CDR1 is MGHDK and CDR2 is SYGVNS. The CDR3 is CASSESTFPLLTDTQYF. The CDR3 DNA follows: TGTGCCAGCAGTGAATCTACTTTCCCGCTCCTCACAGATACGCAGTATTTT.

The chain links TRBV11-2 to TRBJ1-6, with D maybe TRBD1 (6 bases). Looked up from germline, CDR1 is SGHAT and CDR2 is FQNNGV. The CDR3 covers 15 residues. The V end was cut by 2 bases, the J end by 7 bases, with 12 bases between. The chain's CDR3 is CASSLRGTDNSPLHF. CDR3 in DNA: TGTGCCAGCAGCTTAAGGGGGACGGACAATTCACCCCTCCACTTT.